This T cell receptor beta chain was observed in a study of T cell responses to AZD1222 COVID-19 vaccine. Study-level findings and limits: Sampling captured repertoires only after the peak T cell response. Vaccination with two AZD1222 doses was followed by a rise in Spike-specific TCR breadth and depth. Most donors were white British and more were female, and clonal diversity was possibly underestimated.

Generated by immunoSEQ multiplex PCR, the TCRdb table keeps only in-frame clones and is missing some. Counted here are around 100,000 clones, approximately 88% occurring once; the ten biggest clones make up 20% to 25%. Germline V lookup: CDR1 GTSNPN, CDR2 SVGIG (reference sequence). This CDR3 is 16 amino acids long. The V end was cut by 4 bases, the J end by 5 bases, with 18 bases between. A note on this clone: Its matching antigen is unknown.

The J gene is TRBJ1-6, the V gene TRBV30; no definite D call. The sample was peripheral blood, taken on day 0 of AZD1222 vaccination. The clonotype comes from an adult in good health. The CDR3 bases are TGTGCCTGGATCGCAACCTTTGGACGGAATAATTCACCCCTCCACTTT. Translating it yields CAWIATFGRNNSPLHF.